These 16 T cell receptor beta chains were sequenced from one sample in a study of neurological immune-mediated disorders. TCRdb reanalysed the 5' RACE reads using MiXCR and keeps one entry per CDR3 protein. The table records around 94,000 distinct CDR3 sequences, 3.5% to 4% of them present only once. Specimen: PBMCs. These receptors were taken from a young woman with multiple sclerosis.

In this sample, this clonotype turned up many times. The chain is built from TRBV20-1 and TRBJ2-6; TRBD2 agrees at 13 bases. V was pared by 7 bases and J by 3 bases, with 12 bases of the junction left unmatched. This CDR3 comprises 18 residues. Germline assignment: CDR1 DFQATT and CDR2 SNEGSKA (reference sequence). CDR3 amino acids: CSVSGLAGAPGGANVLTF. In DNA form, the CDR3 reads TGCAGTGTCAGCGGACTAGCGGGAGCCCCGGGTGGGGCCAACGTCCTGACTTTC.

This clonotype has at least ten counts. The J gene is TRBJ2-2, the V gene TRBV12-3 or TRBV12-4; 7 bases are a match to TRBD1. The CDR3 covers 15 residues. V lost 6 bases and J lost 1; bases outside the gene matches: 5. CDR3 in amino acids: CASRGNRGNTGELFF. CDR3 bases: TGTGCCAGCAGAGGCAACAGGGGGAACACCGGGGAGCTGTTTTTT.

This clonotype occurred many times. The genes are TRBV10-3 and TRBJ2-2; D possibly corresponds to TRBD1 (5 bases). The CDR3 covers 13 residues. In germline, CDR1 is ENHRY, CDR2 SYGVKD. V lost 9 bases to trimming and J lost 1 base, with 9 bases between them. The CDR3 region is CAMLRENTGELFF. CDR3 in DNA: TGTGCCATGCTCAGGGAGAACACCGGGGAGCTGTTTTTT.

The table lists this clonotype with many counts. This chain joins TRBV12-3 or TRBV12-4 and TRBJ2-5, with D possibly TRBD1 on 7 matching bases. The CDR3 spans 14 residues. V lost 3 bases and J lost 6, with 14 bases in between. The CDR3 nucleotides read TGTGCCAGCAGTTTCGTGCCAGGGGGGCAGACCCAGTACTTC. Its protein product is CASSFVPGGQTQYF.

The V and J genes are TRBV28 and TRBJ2-3; 9 nucleotides match TRBD2. This CDR3 is built from 15 residues. Germline V CDR1 and CDR2: MDHEN, SYDVKM. V lost 3 bases and J lost 2; bases outside the gene matches: 3. The DNA for the CDR3 is TGTGCCAGCAGTTTCCGACTAGCGGCCACAGATACGCAGTATTTT. As protein: CASSFRLAATDTQYF. Full variable domain (rest looked up from reference TRBV28 and TRBJ2-3): DVKVTQSSRYLVKRTGEKVFLECVQDMDHENMFWYRQDPGLGLRLIYFSYDVKMKEKGDIPEGYSVSREKKERFSLILESASTNQTSMYLCASSFRLAATDTQYFGPGTRLTVL.

There are many counts of this clonotype. This rearrangement joins TRBV6-5 to TRBJ2-1; D might be TRBD1 (6 bases). Germline V gene sequence: CDR1 MNHEY, CDR2 SVGAGI. Deletions cut 4 bases from V and 8 bases from J, with 21 bases between. The CDR3 consists of 16 residues. The CDR3 protein is CASSLKVQGFADEQFF. CDR3 bases: TGTGCCAGCAGTTTAAAAGTACAGGGTTTTGCGGATGAGCAGTTCTTC.

To note about this clonotype: A junction boundary mismatches the germline segment, possibly from a read error. The J gene is TRBJ2-6, the V gene TRBV20-1; TRBD1 is a possible D gene (5 bases). From germline, CDR1 is DFQATT and CDR2 SNEGSKA (reference sequence). The CDR3 totals 13 residues. The CDR3 DNA reads as TGCAGTGCTAGGGGGTCTGGGGCCAAAGTCCTGACTTTC. Translation gives CSARGSGAKVLTF.

This clonotype was found many times. V gene TRBV10-3 combines with J gene TRBJ2-3; D is possibly TRBD2 (10 bases). Per germline, CDR1 ENHRY and CDR2 SYGVKD. This CDR3 is 18 amino acids long. The V end was cut by 4 bases, the J end by 1 base, with 21 bases between. CDR3 protein: CAISGQGVSGRRTDTQYF. CDR3 DNA sequence: TGTGCCATCAGTGGACAGGGGGTTAGCGGGAGGCGCACAGATACGCAGTATTTT.

This clonotype has ten or more counts. The V and J genes are TRBV4-1 and TRBJ1-2; D is ambiguous. Trimming left V 0 bases short and J 1 base short, with 9 bases between. CDR3 length: 15 amino acids. CDR1 MGHRA and CDR2 YSYEKL come from the germline V gene. CDR3 nucleotide sequence: TGCGCCAGCAGCCAAGAATCCGGTATTAACTATGGCTACACCTTC. This gives the protein CASSQESGINYGYTF.

This clonotype was seen ten or more times. The gene calls are TRBV20-1 and TRBJ2-1; 13 nucleotides match TRBD2. V shed 6 bases and J 4 bases; nucleotides not matched to a gene: 15. CDR3 size: 18 residues. Looked up from germline, CDR1 is DFQATT and CDR2 is SNEGSKA (reference sequence). The CDR3 DNA reads as TGCAGTGCGAGAAGACTAGCGGGAGGCGTCCCTCGATACAATGAGCAGTTCTTC. This translates into CSARRLAGGVPRYNEQFF.

This clonotype was detected many times. The chain links TRBV5-1 to TRBJ2-7, with unresolved D. Trimming took 4 bases from V and 4 from J, leaving 9 bases between them. The CDR3 length is 12 residues. Germline V lookup: CDR1 SGHRS, CDR2 YFSETQ. CDR3 DNA: TGCGCCAGCAGCCCACCAACTTACGAGCAGTACTTC. Protein product: CASSPPTYEQYF.

This clonotype was seen many times. V gene TRBV12-3 or TRBV12-4 combines with J gene TRBJ1-5; D is ambiguous. V gave up 6 bases and J gave up 0 bases, with 18 bases separating them. This CDR3 contains 17 residues. CDR3 in DNA: TGTGCCAGCAGCCCGAGTTGGGGTTCAGTTAGCAATCAGCCCCAGCATTTT. Its protein is CASSPSWGSVSNQPQHF.

This clonotype appeared many times. The chain recombines TRBV7-9 with TRBJ2-3; the D gene is possibly TRBD1 (5 bases). Trimming removed 7 bases from V and 4 bases from J, with 15 bases in between. There are 14 residues in the CDR3. Per the germline V gene, CDR1 is SEHNR and CDR2 is FQNEAQ (reference sequence). CDR3 residues: CASTAGQGPDTQYF. CDR3 in DNA: TGTGCCAGCACCGCTGGTCAGGGCCCAGATACGCAGTATTTT.

This clonotype has at least ten counts. The chain links TRBV7-9 to TRBJ1-1; 7 nucleotides line up with TRBD1. The J segment lost 1 base and the V segment lost 5 bases, leaving 7 bases of the junction unmatched. The CDR3 consists of 15 residues. The V gene's germline CDR1 is SEHNR and CDR2 FQNEAQ (reference sequence). The CDR3 sequence: CASSMTGQWNTEAFF. CDR3 nucleotides: TGTGCCAGCAGCATGACAGGGCAGTGGAACACTGAAGCTTTCTTT.

The sample holds a few counts of this clonotype. This chain uses TRBV2 with TRBJ2-6; D is unresolved. The CDR3 covers 14 residues. The ends were cut back, 8 bases at V and 0 bases at J, with 8 bases in the middle. Germline CDR1 SNHLY, CDR2 FYNNEI. The DNA of the CDR3 is TGTGCCAGCCAAGGGATCTCTGGGGCCAACGTCCTGACTTTC. This encodes CASQGISGANVLTF.

A note on this clonotype: Just one base apart from a much larger clone, this may be a read error. This chain joins TRBV2 and TRBJ1-5; no definite D call. Looked up from germline, CDR1 is SNHLY and CDR2 is FYNNEI. The germline V and J ends were trimmed by 7 bases and 7 bases, with 14 bases remaining between them. The CDR3 runs to 13 residues. The CDR3 here is CASTGKATQPQHF. The CDR3 DNA sequence: TGTGCCAGCACGGGAAAAGCTACCCAGCCCCAGCATTTT.